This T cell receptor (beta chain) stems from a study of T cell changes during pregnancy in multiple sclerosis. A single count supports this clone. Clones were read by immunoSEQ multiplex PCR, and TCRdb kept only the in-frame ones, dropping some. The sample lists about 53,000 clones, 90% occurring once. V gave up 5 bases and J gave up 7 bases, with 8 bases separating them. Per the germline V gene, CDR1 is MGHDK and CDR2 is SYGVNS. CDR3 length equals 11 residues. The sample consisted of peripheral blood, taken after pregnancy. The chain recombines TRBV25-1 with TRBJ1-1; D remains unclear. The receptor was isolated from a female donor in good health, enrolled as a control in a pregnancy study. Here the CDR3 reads CASSNSLEAFF. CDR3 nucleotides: TGTGCCAGCAGTAACTCCCTTGAAGCTTTCTTT.